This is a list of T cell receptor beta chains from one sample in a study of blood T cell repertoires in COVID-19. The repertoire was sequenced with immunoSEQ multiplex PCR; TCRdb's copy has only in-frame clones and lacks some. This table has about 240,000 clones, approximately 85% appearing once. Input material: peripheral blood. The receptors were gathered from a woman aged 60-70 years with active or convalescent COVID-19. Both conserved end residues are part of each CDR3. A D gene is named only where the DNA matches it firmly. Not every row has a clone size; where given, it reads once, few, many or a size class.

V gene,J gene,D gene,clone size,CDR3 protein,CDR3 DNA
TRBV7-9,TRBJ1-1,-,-,CASSPDWNTEAFF,TGTGCCAGCAGTCCCGACTGGAACACTGAAGCTTTCTTT
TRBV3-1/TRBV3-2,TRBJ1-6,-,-,CASSQRIGGGSPLHF,TGTGCCAGCAGCCAACGGATCGGGGGGGGTTCACCCCTCCACTTT
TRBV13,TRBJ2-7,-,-,CASSLGGNEQYF,TGTGCCAGCAGCTTAGGCGGGAACGAGCAGTACTTC
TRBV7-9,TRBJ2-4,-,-,CASSFMADRGIQYF,TGTGCCAGCAGCTTCATGGCGGACCGGGGGATTCAGTACTTC
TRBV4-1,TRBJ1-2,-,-,CASSLGAYYGYTF,TGCGCCAGCAGCCTAGGGGCCTACTATGGCTACACCTTC
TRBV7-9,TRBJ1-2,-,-,CASSRPQAPREGNGYTF,TGTGCCAGCAGCCGTCCCCAAGCCCCCAGGGAGGGAAATGGCTACACCTTC
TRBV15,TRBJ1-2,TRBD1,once,CATRMGTGMGYGYTF,TGTGCCACCAGGATGGGGACAGGTATGGGCTATGGCTACACCTTC
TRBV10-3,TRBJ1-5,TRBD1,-,CAISGQGMGQPQHF,TGTGCCATCAGCGGACAGGGAATGGGCCAGCCCCAGCATTTT
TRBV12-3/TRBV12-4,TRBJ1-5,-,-,CASGKGVSQPQHF,TGTGCCAGCGGGAAGGGAGTGAGTCAGCCCCAGCATTTT
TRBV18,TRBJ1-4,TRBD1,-,CASSPDRAANEKLFF,TGTGCCAGCTCTCCCGACAGGGCGGCTAATGAAAAACTGTTTTTT
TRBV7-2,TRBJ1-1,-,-,CASSPPTGTEAFF,TGTGCCAGCAGTCCACCGACCGGGACAGAAGCTTTCTTT
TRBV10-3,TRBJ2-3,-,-,CAIASGVGTDTQYF,TGTGCCATCGCCAGCGGTGTAGGCACAGATACGCAGTATTTT
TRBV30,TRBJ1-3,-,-,CAWSVGTGNTIYF,TGTGCCTGGAGTGTGGGCACTGGAAACACCATATATTTT
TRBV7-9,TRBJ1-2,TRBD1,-,CASSRGQGDYGYTF,TGTGCCAGCAGCCGCGGACAGGGGGACTATGGCTACACCTTC
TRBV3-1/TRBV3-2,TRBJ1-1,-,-,CASSQEGSGGNVFF,TGTGCCAGCAGCCAAGAAGGGAGCGGGGGGAACGTTTTCTTT
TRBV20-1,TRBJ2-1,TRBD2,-,CSALRGDEQFF,TGCAGTGCCCTCCGGGGGGATGAGCAGTTCTTC
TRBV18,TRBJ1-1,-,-,CASSPIPPGQNTEAFF,TGTGCCAGCTCACCTATACCGCCGGGACAGAACACTGAAGCTTTCTTT
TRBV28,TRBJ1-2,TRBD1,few,CASSPGTASNYGYTF,TGTGCCAGCAGCCCGGGGACAGCCTCTAACTATGGCTACACCTTC
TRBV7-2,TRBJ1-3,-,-,CASSLGGAGNTIYF,TGTGCCAGCAGCTTAGGGGGCGCCGGAAACACCATATATTTT
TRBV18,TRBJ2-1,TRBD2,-,CASSPLGVAGGTGEQFF,TGTGCCAGCTCACCACTCGGGGTAGCGGGGGGAACGGGTGAGCAGTTCTTC
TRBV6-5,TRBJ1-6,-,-,CASSYAGTYNSPLHF,TGTGCCAGCAGTTATGCAGGAACCTATAATTCACCCCTCCACTTT
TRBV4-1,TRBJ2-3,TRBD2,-,CASSPSGSGGSTDTQYF,TGCGCCAGCAGCCCCTCGGGTAGCGGGGGGAGCACAGATACGCAGTATTTT
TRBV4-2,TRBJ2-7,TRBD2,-,CASSPSGLAGGLEQYF,TGTGCCAGCAGCCCTTCAGGACTAGCGGGGGGGCTCGAGCAGTACTTC
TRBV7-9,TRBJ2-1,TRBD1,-,CASSLGQGVPEQFF,TGTGCCAGCAGCTTAGGACAGGGGGTCCCTGAGCAGTTCTTC
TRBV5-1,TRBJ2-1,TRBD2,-,CASSAGGRFSEQFF,TGCGCCAGTTCAGCGGGGGGGCGATTCAGTGAGCAGTTCTTC
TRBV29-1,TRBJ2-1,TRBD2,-,CSVDGIAGVDEQFF,TGCAGCGTTGATGGGATAGCGGGGGTTGATGAGCAGTTCTTC
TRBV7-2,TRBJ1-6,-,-,CASSSQAGWNSPLHF,TGTGCCAGCAGCTCCCAGGCAGGGTGGAATTCACCCCTCCACTTT
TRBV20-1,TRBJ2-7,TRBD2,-,CSAISGVEQYF,TGCAGTGCGATTAGCGGGGTCGAGCAGTACTTC
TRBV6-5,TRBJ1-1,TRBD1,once,CASRRDRGYTEAFF,TGTGCCAGCAGACGGGACAGGGGGTACACTGAAGCTTTCTTT
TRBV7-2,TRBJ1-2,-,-,CASSFPGRYTF,TGTGCCAGCAGCTTCCCGGGTCGCTACACCTTC
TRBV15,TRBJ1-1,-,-,CATSRAVNTEAFF,TGTGCCACCAGCAGAGCTGTGAACACTGAAGCTTTCTTT
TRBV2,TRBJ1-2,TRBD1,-,CASKKGDRVDGYTF,TGTGCCAGCAAAAAAGGGGACAGGGTGGATGGCTACACCTTC
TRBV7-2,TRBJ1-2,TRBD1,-,CASSLEGGGTGFYGYTF,TGTGCCAGCAGCTTAGAGGGAGGGGGGACAGGGTTCTATGGCTACACCTTC
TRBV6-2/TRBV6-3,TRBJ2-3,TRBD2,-,CASTPGLAGGPWSDTQYF,TGTGCCAGCACCCCGGGACTAGCGGGGGGGCCTTGGTCAGATACGCAGTATTTT
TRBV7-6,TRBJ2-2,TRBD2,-,CASSLTSGGAGGGELFF,TGTGCCAGCAGCCTGACTAGCGGGGGGGCAGGCGGCGGGGAGCTGTTTTTT
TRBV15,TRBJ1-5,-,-,CATSRDPGNNQPQHF,TGTGCCACCAGCAGAGATCCAGGGAACAATCAGCCCCAGCATTTT
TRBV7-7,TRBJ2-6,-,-,CASGVDRVTGANVLTF,TGTGCTAGCGGAGTCGACAGGGTCACTGGGGCCAACGTCCTGACTTTC
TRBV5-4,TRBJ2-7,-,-,CATQGWGLTSYEQYF,TGTGCCACCCAGGGGTGGGGGCTTACCTCCTACGAGCAGTACTTC
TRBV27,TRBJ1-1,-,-,CASSFLGSGTEAFF,TGTGCCAGCAGTTTTCTTGGATCGGGAACTGAAGCTTTCTTT
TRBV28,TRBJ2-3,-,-,CASRGMWGGTDTQYF,TGTGCCAGCAGGGGGATGTGGGGGGGCACAGATACGCAGTATTTT
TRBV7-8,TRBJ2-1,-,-,CASSLWGLTSANEQFF,TGTGCCAGCAGTCTATGGGGGCTTACTTCCGCCAATGAGCAGTTCTTC
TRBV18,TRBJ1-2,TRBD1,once,CASSRGQEGYGGYTF,TGTGCCAGCTCACGAGGACAGGAGGGATATGGAGGCTACACCTTC